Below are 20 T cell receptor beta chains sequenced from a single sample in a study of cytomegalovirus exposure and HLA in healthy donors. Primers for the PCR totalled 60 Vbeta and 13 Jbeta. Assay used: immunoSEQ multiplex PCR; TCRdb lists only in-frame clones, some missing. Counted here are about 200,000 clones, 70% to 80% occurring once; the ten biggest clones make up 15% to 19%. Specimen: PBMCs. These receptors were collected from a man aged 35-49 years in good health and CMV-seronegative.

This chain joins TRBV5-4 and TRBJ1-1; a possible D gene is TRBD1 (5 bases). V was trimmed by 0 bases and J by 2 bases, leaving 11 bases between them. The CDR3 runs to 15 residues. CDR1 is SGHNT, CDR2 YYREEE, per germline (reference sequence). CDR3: CASSLDPGSNTEAFF. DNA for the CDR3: TGTGCCAGCAGCTTGGATCCAGGGTCTAACACTGAAGCTTTCTTT.

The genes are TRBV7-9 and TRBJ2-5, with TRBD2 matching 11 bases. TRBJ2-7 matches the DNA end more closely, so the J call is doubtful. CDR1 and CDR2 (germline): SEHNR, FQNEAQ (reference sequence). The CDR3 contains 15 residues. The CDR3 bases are TGTGCCAGCAGCCACTCCGGGACTAGCGGCTACGAGCAGTACTTC. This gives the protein CASSHSGTSGYEQYF.

The CDR3 sequence is CASNSAIGYYSNQPQHF. The CDR3 DNA sequence: TGTGCCAGTAATAGCGCGATCGGGTATTATAGCAATCAGCCCCAGCATTTT. The chain uses TRBV19 and TRBJ1-5; no clear D. The V end was cut by 7 bases, the J end by 0 bases, with 19 bases between. Germline values: CDR1 LNHDA, CDR2 SQIVND (reference sequence). This CDR3 has 17 residues.

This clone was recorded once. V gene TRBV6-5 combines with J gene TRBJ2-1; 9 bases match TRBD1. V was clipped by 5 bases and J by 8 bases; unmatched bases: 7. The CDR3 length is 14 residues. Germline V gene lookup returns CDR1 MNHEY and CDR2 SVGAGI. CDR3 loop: CASSRDRDTDEQFF. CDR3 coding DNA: TGTGCCAGCAGTCGGGACAGGGATACGGATGAGCAGTTCTTC.

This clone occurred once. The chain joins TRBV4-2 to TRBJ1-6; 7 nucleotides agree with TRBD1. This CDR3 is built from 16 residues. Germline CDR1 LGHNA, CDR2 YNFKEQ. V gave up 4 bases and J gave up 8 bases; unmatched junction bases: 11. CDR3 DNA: TGTGCCAGCAGCCGCAGACAGGGAGTTTCGGATTCACCCCTCCACTTT. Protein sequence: CASSRRQGVSDSPLHF.

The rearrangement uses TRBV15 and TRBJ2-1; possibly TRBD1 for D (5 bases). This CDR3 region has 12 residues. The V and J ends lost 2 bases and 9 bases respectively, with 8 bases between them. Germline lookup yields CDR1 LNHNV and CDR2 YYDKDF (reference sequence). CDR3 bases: TGTGCCACCAGCAGATCTACAGGTGAGCAGTTCTTC. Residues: CATSRSTGEQFF.

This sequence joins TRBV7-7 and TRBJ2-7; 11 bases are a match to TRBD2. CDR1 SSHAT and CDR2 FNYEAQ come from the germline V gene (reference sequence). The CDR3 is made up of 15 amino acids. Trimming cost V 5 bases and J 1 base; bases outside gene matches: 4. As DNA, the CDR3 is TGTGCCAGCAGCCCACTAGCGGGAGAATCCTACGAGCAGTACTTC. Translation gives CASSPLAGESYEQYF.

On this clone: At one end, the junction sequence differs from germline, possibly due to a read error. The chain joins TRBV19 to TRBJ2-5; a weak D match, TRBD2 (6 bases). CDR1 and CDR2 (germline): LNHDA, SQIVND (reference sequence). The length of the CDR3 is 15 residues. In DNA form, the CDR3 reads TGTGCCAGTAGTACGGGACTTCGGAACCAGGAGACCCAGTACTTC. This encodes CASSTGLRNQETQYF.

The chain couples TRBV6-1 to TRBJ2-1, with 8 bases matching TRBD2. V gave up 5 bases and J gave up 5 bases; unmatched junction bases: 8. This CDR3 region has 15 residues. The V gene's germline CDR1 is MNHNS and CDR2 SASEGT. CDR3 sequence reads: CASSQREFVDNEQFF. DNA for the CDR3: TGTGCCAGCAGTCAGCGGGAGTTCGTCGACAATGAGCAGTTCTTC.

This CDR3 reads CASRGRRTEAFF. The CDR3 DNA reads TGTGCCAGCAGGGGACGGCGCACTGAAGCTTTCTTT. V is TRBV19 and J is TRBJ1-1, with D maybe TRBD1 (6 bases). The V gene lost 9 bases and the J gene lost 4 bases, with 12 bases spanning the gap. Germline assignment: CDR1 LNHDA and CDR2 SQIVND (reference sequence). CDR3 length: 12 residues.

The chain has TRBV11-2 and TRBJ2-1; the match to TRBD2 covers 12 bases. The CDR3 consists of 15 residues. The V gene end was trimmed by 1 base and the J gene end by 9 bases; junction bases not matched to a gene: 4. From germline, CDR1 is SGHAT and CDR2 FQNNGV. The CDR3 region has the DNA TGTGCCAGCAGCTTAGGGCTAGCGGGAGGGCGTGAGCAGTTCTTC. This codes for CASSLGLAGGREQFF.

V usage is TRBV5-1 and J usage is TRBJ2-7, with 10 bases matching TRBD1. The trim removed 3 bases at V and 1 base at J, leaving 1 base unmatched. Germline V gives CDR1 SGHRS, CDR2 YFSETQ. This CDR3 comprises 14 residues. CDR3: CASSWDRGSYEQYF. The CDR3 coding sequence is TGCGCCAGCAGCTGGGACAGGGGATCCTACGAGCAGTACTTC.

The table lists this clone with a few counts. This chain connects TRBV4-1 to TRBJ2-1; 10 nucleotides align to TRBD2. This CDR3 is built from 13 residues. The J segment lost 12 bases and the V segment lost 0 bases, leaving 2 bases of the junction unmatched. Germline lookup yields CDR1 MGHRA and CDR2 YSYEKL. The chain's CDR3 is CASSQDRTSGQFF. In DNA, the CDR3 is TGCGCCAGCAGCCAAGATAGGACTAGCGGGCAGTTCTTC.

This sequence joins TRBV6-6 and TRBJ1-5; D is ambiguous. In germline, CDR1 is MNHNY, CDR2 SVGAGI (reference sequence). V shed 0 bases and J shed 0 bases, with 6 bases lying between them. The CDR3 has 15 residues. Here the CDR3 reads CASSYSYRSNQPQHF. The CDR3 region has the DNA TGTGCCAGCAGTTACTCGTATCGTAGCAATCAGCCCCAGCATTTT.

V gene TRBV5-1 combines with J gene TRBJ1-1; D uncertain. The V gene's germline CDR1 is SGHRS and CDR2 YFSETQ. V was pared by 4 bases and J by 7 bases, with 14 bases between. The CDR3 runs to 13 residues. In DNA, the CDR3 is TGCGCCAGCAGCGGAGGCGGGTCCTATGAAGCTTTCTTT. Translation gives CASSGGGSYEAFF.

This chain's CDR3 is CASSPGTGINYGYTF. The DNA of the CDR3 is TGTGCCAGCAGCCCCGGGACAGGGATTAACTATGGCTACACCTTC. The chain employs TRBV19 and TRBJ1-2; 9 bases fit TRBD1. Looked up from germline, CDR1 is LNHDA and CDR2 is SQIVND (reference sequence). This CDR3 has 15 residues. The junction had 9 bases not matched to a gene; V was cut back by 9 bases and J by 1 base.

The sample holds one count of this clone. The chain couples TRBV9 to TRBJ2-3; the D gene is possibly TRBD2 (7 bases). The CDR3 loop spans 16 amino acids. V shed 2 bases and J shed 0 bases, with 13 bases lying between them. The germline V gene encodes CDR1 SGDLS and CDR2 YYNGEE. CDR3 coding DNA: TGTGCCAGCAGCGTTGGTGCGGGGGCTAGCACAGATACGCAGTATTTT. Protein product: CASSVGAGASTDTQYF.

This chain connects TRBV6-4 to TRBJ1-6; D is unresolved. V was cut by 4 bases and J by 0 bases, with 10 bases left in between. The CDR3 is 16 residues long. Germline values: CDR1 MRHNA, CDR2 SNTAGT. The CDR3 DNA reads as TGTGCCAGCAGTGGGAGATTACCCTCCTATAATTCACCCCTCCACTTT. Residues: CASSGRLPSYNSPLHF.

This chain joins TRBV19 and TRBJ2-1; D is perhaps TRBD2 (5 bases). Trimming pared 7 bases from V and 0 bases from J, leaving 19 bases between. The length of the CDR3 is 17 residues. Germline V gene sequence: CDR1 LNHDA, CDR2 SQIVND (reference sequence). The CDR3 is CASKSGSGPSSYNEQFF. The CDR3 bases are TGTGCCAGTAAATCGGGGTCAGGTCCGAGCTCCTACAATGAGCAGTTCTTC.

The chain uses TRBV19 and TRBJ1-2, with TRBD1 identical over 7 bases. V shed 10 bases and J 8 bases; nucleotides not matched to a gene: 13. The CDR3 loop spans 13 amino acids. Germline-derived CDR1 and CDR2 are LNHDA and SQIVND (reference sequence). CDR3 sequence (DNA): TGTGCCACCCAGACAGGGACCGGCCTGGGCTACACCTTC. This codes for CATQTGTGLGYTF.